This T cell receptor beta chain is drawn from a study of vaccination effects on CD4 cells after COVID-19 (dated by TCRdb to between 2021 and 2022). In terms of the full investigation: Across the study, the median time from the second dose to post-vaccine sampling was 72 days (range 14 to 241). In both COVID-19 convalescent patients and infection-naive vaccine recipients, the study compared SARS-CoV-2 spike-specific CD4+ TCR repertoires from before mRNA vaccination with those from after it. The full study included over 8 COVID-19 convalescent patients and a handful of SARS-CoV-2-naive healthy vaccine recipients. Cultures from other donors in the study were sequenced with the Oncomine TCR Beta short-read assay on an Illumina iSeq 100. The paper as a whole reports these results and caveats: The study was limited by a small number of convalescent patients, and early post-infection timepoints were lacking. Marked clonal contraction was observed in both infection-induced and vaccine-induced clones at late post-vaccination timepoints, consistent with waning T cell responses. In healthy vaccine recipients, vaccine-induced clones were almost all SARS-CoV-2 mono-reactive, with only 1 of 255 being cross-reactive with common cold coronaviruses.

The ViraFEST assay stimulated PBMC with viral peptide pools and then used TCR sequencing to identify antigen-specific CD4+ T cell clonotypes by expansion. After 10 to 11 days of culture, CD4+ T cells were isolated with the EasySep CD4+ T cell isolation kit. Each participant got two doses of an mRNA SARS-CoV-2 vaccine, either BNT162b2 or mRNA-1273. The absence of prior SARS-CoV-2 infection in healthy vaccine recipients was confirmed by negative nucleocapsid antibodies before and after vaccination. Approximately 2 million PBMC per well were cultured in IMDM with roughly 5% human AB serum, 10 IU/ml IL-2 and gentamicin, plus 10 ug/ml peptides. Half of the culture medium was replaced with fresh IL-2-containing medium on days 3 and 7. Unless noted otherwise, every peptide stimulation condition was cultured in triplicate wells. PBMC were separated from whole blood using Ficoll-Paque Plus gradient centrifugation and were then either cryopreserved at -140C or used fresh. Overlapping peptide pools spanned the spike proteins of SARS-CoV-2 and the common cold coronaviruses HCoV-NL63, HCoV-OC43 and HCoV-229E. Genomic DNA was extracted from cultured CD4+ T cells with the QIAamp micro DNA kit.

Regarding this clone: Its antigen is currently not known. It has no much larger one-base neighbor in the sample; base qualities were not kept.

The library was prepared using the immunoSEQ multiplex PCR assay. DNA from the cultured, isolated CD4+ T cells was subjected to TCR beta CDR3 sequencing. Concerning the study's data processing: Non-productive TCR sequences were discarded, and reads were trimmed to the CDR3 region, with only CDR3s of 7 or more amino acids retained. Antigen-specific clonotypes were identified using the MANAFEST web app by comparison of expansion in peptide wells against reference cultures. Positive clones required FDR<0.05 expansion versus reference and all other wells, odds ratio above 5, and frequency above 0.1% in two replicate wells. Cross-reactive clonotypes were defined as significantly expanded in SARS-CoV-2 spike wells and in at least one common cold coronavirus spike condition. Using the stringdist R package, CDR3 similarity was measured by Levenshtein distance, and unrooted trees were constructed with ape in R 3.6.1. Held by TCRdb, this immuneACCESS table contains in-frame sequences only and omits some clones. Under half of the omission traces to an unresolved V gene where checked; the cause of the rest is unknown. V and J calls and clone size come straight from that table; D and trimming were deduced from the DNA. The table for this sample lists 29,000 or so clones; 74% of them were counted only once. The leading ten clones occupy around a sixth of the sample.

Cut back by 3 bases and 0 bases, the V and J ends lie 9 bases apart. Per the germline V gene, KGHSH is the CDR1 and LQKENI is the CDR2. Its CDR3 holds 14 amino acids, cysteine through phenylalanine. Just the 42-base CDR3 DNA is kept, in frame starting at base 1. Sequenced material: CD4+ T cells from PBMCs cultured with HCoV-OC43 spike peptides, taken after COVID-19 vaccination. The intended sense of this specimen's cell subset or site label: HCoV-OC43 spike overlapping peptide pool stimulation. This chain is built from TRBV18 and TRBJ2-7; the D segment may tentatively be TRBD1 or TRBD2, each giving 5 matched bases. This TCR came from a human donor who received a COVID-19 vaccine. The DNA sequence follows: TGTGCCAGCTCACCTCCGGGGCCCTCCTACGAGCAGTACTTC. It specifies CASSPPGPSYEQYF.